This T cell receptor (beta chain) was retrieved from a study of human T cells and chemical hapten exposure. This sample's time point: patch test 3, about 24 weeks after DPC sensitization. Treatment reported: therapeutic diphenylcyclopropenone sensitization with weekly scalp DPC. From the RACE reads, TCRdb called clonotypes with MiXCR, one entry per CDR3 protein. The sample contains approximately 160,000 distinct CDR3 sequences, about 30% of which appear only once. This clonotype has at least ten counts. The clonotype was recovered from a woman under 30 with alopecia areata. Some clones in this sample may be carry-over from other donors' samples. This specimen was whole blood, taken in connection with sensitization to the hapten diphenylcyclopropenone (DPC).

The CDR3 bases are TGTGCCGGACTGGCTGGCTACACCTTC. Translating gives CAGLAGYTF. The V and J genes are TRBV2 and TRBJ1-2; D remains unclear. The germline gives CDR1 SNHLY, CDR2 FYNNEI. The CDR3 extends over 9 amino acids. The V end was cut by 11 bases, the J end by 7 bases, with 8 bases between.